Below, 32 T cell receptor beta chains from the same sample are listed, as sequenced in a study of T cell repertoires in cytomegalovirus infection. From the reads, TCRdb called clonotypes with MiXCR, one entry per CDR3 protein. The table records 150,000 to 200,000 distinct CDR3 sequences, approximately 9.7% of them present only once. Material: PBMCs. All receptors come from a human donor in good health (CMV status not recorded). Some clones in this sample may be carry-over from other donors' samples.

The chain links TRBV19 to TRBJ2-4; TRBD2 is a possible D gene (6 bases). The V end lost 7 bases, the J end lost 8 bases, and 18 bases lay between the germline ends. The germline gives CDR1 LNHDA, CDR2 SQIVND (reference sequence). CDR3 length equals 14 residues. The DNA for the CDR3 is TGTGCCAGTACTCTATCAACGGGGGAGGACATTCAGTACTTC. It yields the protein CASTLSTGEDIQYF.

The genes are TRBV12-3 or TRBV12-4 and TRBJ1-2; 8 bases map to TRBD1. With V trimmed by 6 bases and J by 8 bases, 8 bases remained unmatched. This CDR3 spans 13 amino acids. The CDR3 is CASSRSGTGGYTF. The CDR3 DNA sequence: TGTGCCAGCAGCCGTTCGGGGACAGGCGGCTACACCTTC.

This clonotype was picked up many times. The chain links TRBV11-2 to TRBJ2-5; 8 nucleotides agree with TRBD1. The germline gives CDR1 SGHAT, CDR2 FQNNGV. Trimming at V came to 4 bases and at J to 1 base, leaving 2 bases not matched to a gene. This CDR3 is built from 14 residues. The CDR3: CASSSGTGQETQYF. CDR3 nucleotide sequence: TGTGCCAGCAGCTCTGGGACAGGCCAAGAGACCCAGTACTTC.

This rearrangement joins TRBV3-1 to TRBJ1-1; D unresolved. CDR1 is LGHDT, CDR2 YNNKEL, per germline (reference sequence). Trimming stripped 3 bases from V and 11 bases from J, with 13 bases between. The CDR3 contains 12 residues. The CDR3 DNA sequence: TGTGCCAGCAGCCAGAACAGTCCTAAGGCTTTCTTT. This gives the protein CASSQNSPKAFF.

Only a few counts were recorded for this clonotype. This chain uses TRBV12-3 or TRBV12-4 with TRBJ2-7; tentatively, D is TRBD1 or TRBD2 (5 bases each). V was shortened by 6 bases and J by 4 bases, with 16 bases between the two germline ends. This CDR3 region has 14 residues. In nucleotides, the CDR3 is TGTGCCAGCAGGACCTCGGGGACGCAGTACGAGCAGTACTTC. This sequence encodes CASRTSGTQYEQYF.

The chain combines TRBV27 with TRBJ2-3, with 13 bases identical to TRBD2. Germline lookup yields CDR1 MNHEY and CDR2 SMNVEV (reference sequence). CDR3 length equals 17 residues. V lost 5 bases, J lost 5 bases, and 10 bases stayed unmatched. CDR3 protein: CASSLLAGGDLVDTQYF. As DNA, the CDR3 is TGTGCCAGCAGTCTACTAGCGGGGGGGGACCTTGTAGATACGCAGTATTTT.

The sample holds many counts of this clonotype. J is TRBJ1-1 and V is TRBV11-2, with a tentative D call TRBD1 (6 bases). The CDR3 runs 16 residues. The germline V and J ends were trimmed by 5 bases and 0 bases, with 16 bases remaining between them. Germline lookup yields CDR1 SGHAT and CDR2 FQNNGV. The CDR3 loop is CASSPGWGGLNTEAFF. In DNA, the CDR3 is TGTGCCAGCAGCCCAGGGTGGGGGGGCCTGAACACTGAAGCTTTCTTT.

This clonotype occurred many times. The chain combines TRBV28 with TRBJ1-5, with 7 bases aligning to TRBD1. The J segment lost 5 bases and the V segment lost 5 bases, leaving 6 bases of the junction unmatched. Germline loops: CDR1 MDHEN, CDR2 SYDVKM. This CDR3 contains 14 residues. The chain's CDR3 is CASSPTTGYQPQHF. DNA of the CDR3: TGTGCCAGCAGTCCAACGACAGGGTATCAGCCCCAGCATTTT. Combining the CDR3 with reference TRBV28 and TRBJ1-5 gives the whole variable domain DVKVTQSSRYLVKRTGEKVFLECVQDMDHENMFWYRQDPGLGLRLIYFSYDVKMKEKGDIPEGYSVSREKKERFSLILESASTNQTSMYLCASSPTTGYQPQHFGDGTRLSIL.

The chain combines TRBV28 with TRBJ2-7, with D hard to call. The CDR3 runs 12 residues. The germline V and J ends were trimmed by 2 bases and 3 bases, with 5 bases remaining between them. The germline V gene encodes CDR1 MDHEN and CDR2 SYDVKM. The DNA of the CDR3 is TGTGCCAGCAGTTTACTTCTCTACGAGCAGTACTTC. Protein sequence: CASSLLLYEQYF. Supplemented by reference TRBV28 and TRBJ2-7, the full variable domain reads DVKVTQSSRYLVKRTGEKVFLECVQDMDHENMFWYRQDPGLGLRLIYFSYDVKMKEKGDIPEGYSVSREKKERFSLILESASTNQTSMYLCASSLLLYEQYFGPGTRLTVT.

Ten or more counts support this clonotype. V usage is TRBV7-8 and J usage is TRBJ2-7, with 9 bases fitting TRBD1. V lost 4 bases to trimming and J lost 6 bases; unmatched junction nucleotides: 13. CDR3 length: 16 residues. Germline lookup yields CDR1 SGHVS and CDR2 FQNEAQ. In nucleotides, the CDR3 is TGTGCCAGCAGCTCCCGACAGGGGGGATCCCTGGGCGAGCAGTACTTC. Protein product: CASSSRQGGSLGEQYF.

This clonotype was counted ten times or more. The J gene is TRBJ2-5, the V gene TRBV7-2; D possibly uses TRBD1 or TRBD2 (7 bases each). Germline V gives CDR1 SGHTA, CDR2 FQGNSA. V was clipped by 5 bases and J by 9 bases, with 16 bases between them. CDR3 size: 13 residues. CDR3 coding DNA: TGTGCCAGCAGCCAGGGGGGGGTCGGGGCCCAGTACTTC. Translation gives CASSQGGVGAQYF.

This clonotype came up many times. CDR3 loop: CASSSVRSSYEQYF. The CDR3 DNA is TGTGCCAGCAGTTCAGTGAGGAGCTCCTACGAGCAGTACTTC. The chain has TRBV28 and TRBJ2-7; D is uncertain. Germline-derived CDR1 and CDR2 are MDHEN and SYDVKM. This CDR3 is 14 amino acids long. V gave up 4 bases and J gave up 0 bases, with 10 bases separating them.

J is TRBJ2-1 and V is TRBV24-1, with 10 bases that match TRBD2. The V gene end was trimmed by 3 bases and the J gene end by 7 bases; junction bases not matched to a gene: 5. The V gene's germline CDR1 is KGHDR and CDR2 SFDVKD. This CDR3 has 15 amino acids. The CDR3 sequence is CATSDRTSGVNEQFF. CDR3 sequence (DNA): TGTGCCACCAGTGATCGAACTAGCGGGGTAAATGAGCAGTTCTTC.

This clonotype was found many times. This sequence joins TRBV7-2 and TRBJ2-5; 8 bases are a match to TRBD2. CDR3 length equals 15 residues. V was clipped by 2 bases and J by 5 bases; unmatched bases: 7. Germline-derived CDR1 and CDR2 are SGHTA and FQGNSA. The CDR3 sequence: CASSLNAGGWETQYF. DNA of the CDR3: TGTGCCAGCAGCTTAAACGCGGGGGGCTGGGAGACCCAGTACTTC.

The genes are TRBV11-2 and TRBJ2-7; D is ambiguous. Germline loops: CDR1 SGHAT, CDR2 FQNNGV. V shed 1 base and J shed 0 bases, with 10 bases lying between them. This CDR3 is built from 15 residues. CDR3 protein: CASSLAGGSSYEQYF. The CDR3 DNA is TGTGCCAGCAGCTTAGCCGGCGGAAGCTCCTACGAGCAGTACTTC.

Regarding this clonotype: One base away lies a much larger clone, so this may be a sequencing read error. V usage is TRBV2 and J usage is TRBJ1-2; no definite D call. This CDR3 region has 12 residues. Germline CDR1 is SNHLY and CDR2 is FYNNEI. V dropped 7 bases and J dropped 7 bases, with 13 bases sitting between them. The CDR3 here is CASILLSCGYTF. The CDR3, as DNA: TGTGCCAGCATATTATTGTCGTGTGGCTACACCTTC.

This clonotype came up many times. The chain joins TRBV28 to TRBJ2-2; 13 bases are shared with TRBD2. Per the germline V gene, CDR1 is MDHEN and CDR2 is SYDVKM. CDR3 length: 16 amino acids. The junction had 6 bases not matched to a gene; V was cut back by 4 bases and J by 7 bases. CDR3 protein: CASSSPGLAGFGELFF. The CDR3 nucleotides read TGTGCCAGCAGTTCCCCGGGACTAGCGGGATTCGGGGAGCTGTTTTTT.

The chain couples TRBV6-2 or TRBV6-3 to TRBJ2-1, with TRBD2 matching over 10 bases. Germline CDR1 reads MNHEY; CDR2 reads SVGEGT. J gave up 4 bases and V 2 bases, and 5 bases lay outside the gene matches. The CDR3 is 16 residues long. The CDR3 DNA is TGTGCCAGCAGTTACCCGGGACTAGCGCCTTACAATGAGCAGTTCTTC. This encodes CASSYPGLAPYNEQFF.

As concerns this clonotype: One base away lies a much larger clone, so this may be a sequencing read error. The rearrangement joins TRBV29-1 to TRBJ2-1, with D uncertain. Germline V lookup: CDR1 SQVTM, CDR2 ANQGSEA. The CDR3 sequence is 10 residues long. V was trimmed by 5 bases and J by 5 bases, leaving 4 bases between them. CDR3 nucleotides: TGCAGCGTTTGGCACAATGAGCAGTTCTTC. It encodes CSVWHNEQFF.

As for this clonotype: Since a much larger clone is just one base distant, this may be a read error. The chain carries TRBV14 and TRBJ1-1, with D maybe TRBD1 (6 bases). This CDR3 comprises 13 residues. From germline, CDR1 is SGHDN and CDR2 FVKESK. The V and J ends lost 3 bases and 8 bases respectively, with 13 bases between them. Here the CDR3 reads CASSHEFQGEAFF. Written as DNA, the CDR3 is TGTGCCAGCAGCCATGAATTCCAGGGGGAAGCTTTCTTT.

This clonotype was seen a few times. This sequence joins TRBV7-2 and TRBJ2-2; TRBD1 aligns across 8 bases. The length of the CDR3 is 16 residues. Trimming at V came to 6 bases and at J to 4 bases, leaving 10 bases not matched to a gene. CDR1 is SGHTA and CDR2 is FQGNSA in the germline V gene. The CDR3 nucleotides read TGTGCCAGCAGTAAGCTCGGGACAGGTTTCACCGGGGAGCTGTTTTTT. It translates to CASSKLGTGFTGELFF.

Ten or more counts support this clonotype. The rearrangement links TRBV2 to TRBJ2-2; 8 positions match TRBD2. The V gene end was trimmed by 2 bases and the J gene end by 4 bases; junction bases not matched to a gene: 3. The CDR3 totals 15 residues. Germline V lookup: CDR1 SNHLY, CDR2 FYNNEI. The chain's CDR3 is CASSESGGATGELFF. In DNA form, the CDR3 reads TGTGCCAGCAGTGAAAGCGGGGGAGCCACCGGGGAGCTGTTTTTT.

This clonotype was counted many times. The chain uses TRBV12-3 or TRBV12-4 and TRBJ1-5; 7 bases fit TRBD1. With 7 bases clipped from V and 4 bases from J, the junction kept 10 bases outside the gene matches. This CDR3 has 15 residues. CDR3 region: CASTQGGSENQPQHF. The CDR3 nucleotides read TGTGCCAGCACTCAGGGGGGCAGCGAAAATCAGCCCCAGCATTTT.

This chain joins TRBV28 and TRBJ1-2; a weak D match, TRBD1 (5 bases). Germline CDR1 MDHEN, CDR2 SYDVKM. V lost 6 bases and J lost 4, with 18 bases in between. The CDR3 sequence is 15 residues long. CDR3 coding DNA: TGTGCCAGCAGCACGCCGGGACTGAGTTCCTATGGCTACACCTTC. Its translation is CASSTPGLSSYGYTF.

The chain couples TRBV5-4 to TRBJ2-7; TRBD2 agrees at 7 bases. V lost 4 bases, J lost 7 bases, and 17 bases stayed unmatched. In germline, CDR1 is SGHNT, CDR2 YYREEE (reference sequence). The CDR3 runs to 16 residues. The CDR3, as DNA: TGTGCCAGCAGCACCCACGCTAGCGGACTACCCTTGGAGCAGTACTTC. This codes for CASSTHASGLPLEQYF.

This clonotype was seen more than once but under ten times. The DNA for the CDR3 is TGTGCCAGCAGCTTGTTGAAGGAAGCTTTCTTT. This translates into CASSLLKEAFF. The chain has TRBV7-6 and TRBJ1-1; D is undetermined. This CDR3 is built from 11 residues. V dropped 3 bases and J dropped 8 bases, with 7 bases sitting between them. Germline values: CDR1 SGHVS, CDR2 FNYEAQ. Full variable domain (outside the CDR3, taken from reference TRBV7-6 and TRBJ1-1): GAGVSQSPRYKVTKRGQDVALRCDPISGHVSLYWYRQALGQGPEFLTYFNYEAQQDKSGLPNDRFSAERPEGSISTLTIQRTEQRDSAMYRCASSLLKEAFFGQGTRLTVV.

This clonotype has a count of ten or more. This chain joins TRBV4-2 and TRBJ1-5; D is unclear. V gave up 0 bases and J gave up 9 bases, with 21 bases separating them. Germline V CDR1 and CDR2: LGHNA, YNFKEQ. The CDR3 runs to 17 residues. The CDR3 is CASSQDWPDPNGRPQHF. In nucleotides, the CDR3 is TGTGCCAGCAGCCAAGACTGGCCTGATCCTAATGGGAGGCCCCAGCATTTT.

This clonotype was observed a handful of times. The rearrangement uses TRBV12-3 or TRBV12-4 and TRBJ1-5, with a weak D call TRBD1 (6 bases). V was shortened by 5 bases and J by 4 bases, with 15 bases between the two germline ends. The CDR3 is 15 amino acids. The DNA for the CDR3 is TGTGCCAGCAGTATAGGACTAGGGGGGAATCAGCCCCAGCATTTT. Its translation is CASSIGLGGNQPQHF.

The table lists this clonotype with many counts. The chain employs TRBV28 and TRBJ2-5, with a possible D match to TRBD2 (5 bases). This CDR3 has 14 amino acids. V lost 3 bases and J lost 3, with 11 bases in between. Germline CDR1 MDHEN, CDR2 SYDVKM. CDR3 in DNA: TGTGCCAGCAGTTTGCCAAGCGGCGAAGAGACCCAGTACTTC. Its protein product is CASSLPSGEETQYF. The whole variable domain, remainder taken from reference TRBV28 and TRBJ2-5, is DVKVTQSSRYLVKRTGEKVFLECVQDMDHENMFWYRQDPGLGLRLIYFSYDVKMKEKGDIPEGYSVSREKKERFSLILESASTNQTSMYLCASSLPSGEETQYFGPGTRLLVL.

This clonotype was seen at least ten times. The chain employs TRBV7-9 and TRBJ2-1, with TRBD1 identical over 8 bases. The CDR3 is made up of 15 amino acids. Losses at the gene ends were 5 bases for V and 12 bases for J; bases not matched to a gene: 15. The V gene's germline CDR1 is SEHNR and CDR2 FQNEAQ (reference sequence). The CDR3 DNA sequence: TGTGCCAGCAGCCGAGTGCAGGGGGCTAGGGGGCTGCAGTTCTTC. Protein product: CASSRVQGARGLQFF. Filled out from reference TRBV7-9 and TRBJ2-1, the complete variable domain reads DTGVSQNPRHKITKRGQNVTFRCDPISEHNRLYWYRQTLGQGPEFLTYFQNEAQLEKSRLLSDRFSAERPKGSFSTLEIQRTEQGDSAMYLCASSRVQGARGLQFFGPGTRLTVL.

CDR3 loop: CASSLFGREGILNQPQHF. The CDR3 region has the DNA TGTGCCAGCAGTTTATTTGGTAGGGAAGGGATACTCAATCAGCCCCAGCATTTT. J is TRBJ1-5 and V is TRBV28; D is undetermined. Germline CDR1 and CDR2: MDHEN and SYDVKM. There are 18 residues in the CDR3. V was trimmed by 1 base and J by 3 bases, leaving 19 bases between them.

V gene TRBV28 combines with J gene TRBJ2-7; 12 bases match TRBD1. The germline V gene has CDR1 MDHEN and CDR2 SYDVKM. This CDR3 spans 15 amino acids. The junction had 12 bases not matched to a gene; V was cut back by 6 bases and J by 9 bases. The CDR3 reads CASSLPGTGGFGQYF. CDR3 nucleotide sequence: TGTGCCAGCAGCCTTCCCGGGACAGGGGGCTTCGGGCAGTACTTC.